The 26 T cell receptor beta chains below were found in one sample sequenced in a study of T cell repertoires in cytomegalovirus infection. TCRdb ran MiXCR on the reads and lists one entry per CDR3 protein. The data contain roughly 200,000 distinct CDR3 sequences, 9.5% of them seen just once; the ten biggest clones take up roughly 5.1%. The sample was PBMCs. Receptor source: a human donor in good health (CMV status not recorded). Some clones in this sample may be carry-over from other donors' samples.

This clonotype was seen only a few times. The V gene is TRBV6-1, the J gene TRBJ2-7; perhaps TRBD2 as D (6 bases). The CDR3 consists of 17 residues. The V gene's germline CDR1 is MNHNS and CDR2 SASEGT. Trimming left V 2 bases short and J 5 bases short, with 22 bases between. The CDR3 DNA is TGTGCCAGCAGTGAATCTATCGGGGGAGAAGGTAAAGACGAGCAGTACTTC. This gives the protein CASSESIGGEGKDEQYF.

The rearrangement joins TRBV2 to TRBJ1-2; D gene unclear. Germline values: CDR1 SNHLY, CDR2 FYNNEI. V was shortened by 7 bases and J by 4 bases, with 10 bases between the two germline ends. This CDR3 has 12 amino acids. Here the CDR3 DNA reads TGTGCCAGCAAGGAGCGGGTCTATGGCTACACCTTC. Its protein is CASKERVYGYTF.

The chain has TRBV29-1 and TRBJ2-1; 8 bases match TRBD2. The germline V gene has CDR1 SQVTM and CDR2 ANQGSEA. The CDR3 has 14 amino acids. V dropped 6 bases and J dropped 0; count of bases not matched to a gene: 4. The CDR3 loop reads CSVGSGSSYNEQFF. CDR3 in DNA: TGCAGCGTGGGAAGCGGGAGCTCCTACAATGAGCAGTTCTTC.

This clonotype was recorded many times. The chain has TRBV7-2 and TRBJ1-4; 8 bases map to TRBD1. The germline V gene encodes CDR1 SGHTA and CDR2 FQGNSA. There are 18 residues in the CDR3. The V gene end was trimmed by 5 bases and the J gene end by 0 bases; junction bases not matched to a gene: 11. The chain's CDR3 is CASSPRGPAPTTNEKLFF. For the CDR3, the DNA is TGTGCCAGCAGCCCCAGGGGGCCGGCCCCCACAACTAATGAAAAACTGTTTTTT.

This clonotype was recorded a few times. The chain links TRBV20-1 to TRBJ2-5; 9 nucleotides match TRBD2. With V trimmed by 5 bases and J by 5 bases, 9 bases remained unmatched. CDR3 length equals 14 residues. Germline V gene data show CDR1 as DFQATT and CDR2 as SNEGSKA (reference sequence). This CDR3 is CSAVPLAGVETQYF. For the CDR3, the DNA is TGCAGTGCTGTTCCTTTAGCGGGAGTGGAGACCCAGTACTTC.

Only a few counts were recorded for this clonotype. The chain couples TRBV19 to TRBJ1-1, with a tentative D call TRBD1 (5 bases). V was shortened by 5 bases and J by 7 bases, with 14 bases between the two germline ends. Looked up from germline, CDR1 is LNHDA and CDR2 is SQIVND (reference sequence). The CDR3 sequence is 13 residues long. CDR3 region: CASSARRQNEAFF. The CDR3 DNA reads TGTGCCAGTAGTGCTCGGAGACAGAATGAAGCTTTCTTT.

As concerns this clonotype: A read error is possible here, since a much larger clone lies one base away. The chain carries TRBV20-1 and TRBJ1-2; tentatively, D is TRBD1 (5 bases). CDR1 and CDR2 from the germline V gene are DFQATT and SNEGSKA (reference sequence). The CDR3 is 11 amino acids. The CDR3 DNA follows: TGCAGTGCTAGGCTCAGGGCTGGCTACAACTTC. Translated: CSARLRAGYNF.

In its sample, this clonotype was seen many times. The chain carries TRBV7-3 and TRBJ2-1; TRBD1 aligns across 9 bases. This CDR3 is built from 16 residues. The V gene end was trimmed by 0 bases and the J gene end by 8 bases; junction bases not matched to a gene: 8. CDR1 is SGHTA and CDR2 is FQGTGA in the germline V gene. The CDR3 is CASSLTPGQGNHEQFF. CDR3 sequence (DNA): TGTGCCAGCAGCTTAACTCCGGGACAGGGAAATCATGAGCAGTTCTTC.

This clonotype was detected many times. The CDR3 spells CASRNRGEAFF. CDR3 in DNA: TGTGCCAGCAGAAACAGGGGAGAAGCTTTCTTT. The V gene is TRBV6-2 or TRBV6-3, the J gene TRBJ1-1, with 7 bases aligning to TRBD1. Trimming at V came to 6 bases and at J to 8 bases, leaving 3 bases not matched to a gene. The germline V gene has CDR1 MNHEY and CDR2 SVGEGT. This CDR3 comprises 11 residues.

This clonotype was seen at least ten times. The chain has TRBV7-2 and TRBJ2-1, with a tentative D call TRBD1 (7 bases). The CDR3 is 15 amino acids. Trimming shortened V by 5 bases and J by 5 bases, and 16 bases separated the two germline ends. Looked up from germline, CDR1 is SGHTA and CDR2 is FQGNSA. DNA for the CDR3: TGTGCCAGCAGCGACAGGGTAGCGGCGAACAATGAGCAGTTCTTC. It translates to CASSDRVAANNEQFF.

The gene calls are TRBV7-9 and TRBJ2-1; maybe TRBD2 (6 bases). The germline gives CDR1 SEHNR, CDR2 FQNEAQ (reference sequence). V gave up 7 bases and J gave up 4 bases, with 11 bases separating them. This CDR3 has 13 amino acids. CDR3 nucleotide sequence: TGTGCCAGCATGTGGGGGGTTTACAATGAGCAGTTCTTC. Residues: CASMWGVYNEQFF. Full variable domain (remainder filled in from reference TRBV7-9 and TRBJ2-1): DTGVSQNPRHKITKRGQNVTFRCDPISEHNRLYWYRQTLGQGPEFLTYFQNEAQLEKSRLLSDRFSAERPKGSFSTLEIQRTEQGDSAMYLCASMWGVYNEQFFGPGTRLTVL.

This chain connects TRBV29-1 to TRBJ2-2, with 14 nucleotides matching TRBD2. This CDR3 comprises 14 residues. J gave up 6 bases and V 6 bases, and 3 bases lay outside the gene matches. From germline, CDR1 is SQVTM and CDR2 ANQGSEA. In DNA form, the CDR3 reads TGCAGCGTCGGGACTAGCGGGGGTCCCGGGGAGCTGTTTTTT. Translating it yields CSVGTSGGPGELFF.

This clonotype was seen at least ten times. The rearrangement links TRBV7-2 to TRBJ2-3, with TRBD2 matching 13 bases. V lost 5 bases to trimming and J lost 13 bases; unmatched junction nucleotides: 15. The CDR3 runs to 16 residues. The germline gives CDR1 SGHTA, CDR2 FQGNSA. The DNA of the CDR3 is TGTGCCAGCAGCCTTAGCGACAAGACTAGCGGGAGGCCGAAGTATTTT. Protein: CASSLSDKTSGRPKYF. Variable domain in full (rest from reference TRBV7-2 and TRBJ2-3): GAGVSQSPSNKVTEKGKDVELRCDPISGHTALYWYRQSLGQGLEFLIYFQGNSAPDKSGLPSDRFSAERTGGSVSTLTIQRTQQEDSAVYLCASSLSDKTSGRPKYFGPGTRLTVL.

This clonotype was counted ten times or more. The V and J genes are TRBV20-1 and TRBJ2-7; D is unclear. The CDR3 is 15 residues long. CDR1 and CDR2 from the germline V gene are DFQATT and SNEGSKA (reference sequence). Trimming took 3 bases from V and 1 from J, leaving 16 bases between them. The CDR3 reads CSARFSWTDSYEQYF. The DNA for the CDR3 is TGCAGTGCTAGGTTCTCCTGGACGGATTCCTACGAGCAGTACTTC.

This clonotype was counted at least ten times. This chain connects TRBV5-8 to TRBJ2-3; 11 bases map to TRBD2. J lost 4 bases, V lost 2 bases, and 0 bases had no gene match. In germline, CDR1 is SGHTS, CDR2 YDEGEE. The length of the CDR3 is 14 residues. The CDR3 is CASSLLAGADTQYF. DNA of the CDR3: TGTGCCAGCAGCTTACTAGCGGGAGCAGATACGCAGTATTTT. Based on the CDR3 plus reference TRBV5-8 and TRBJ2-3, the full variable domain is EAGVTQSPTHLIKTRGQQATLRCSPISGHTSVYWYQQALGLGLQFLLWYDEGEERNRGNFPPRFSGRQFPNYSSELNVNALELEDSALYLCASSLLAGADTQYFGPGTRLTVL.

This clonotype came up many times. The CDR3 sequence: CASSLAGGDSQPQHF. In DNA form, the CDR3 reads TGCGCCAGCAGCTTGGCCGGGGGGGATTCTCAGCCCCAGCATTTT. The genes are TRBV5-1 and TRBJ1-5; D perhaps matches TRBD1 (5 bases). Germline CDR1 and CDR2: SGHRS and YFSETQ. This CDR3 is built from 15 residues. Between the trimmed V and J ends, which lost 0 bases and 6 bases, there was a span of 13 bases. The whole variable domain, remainder taken from reference TRBV5-1 and TRBJ1-5, is KAGVTQTPRYLIKTRGQQVTLSCSPISGHRSVSWYQQTPGQGLQFLFEYFSETQRNKGNFPGRFSGRQFSNSRSEMNVSTLELGDSALYLCASSLAGGDSQPQHFGDGTRLSIL.

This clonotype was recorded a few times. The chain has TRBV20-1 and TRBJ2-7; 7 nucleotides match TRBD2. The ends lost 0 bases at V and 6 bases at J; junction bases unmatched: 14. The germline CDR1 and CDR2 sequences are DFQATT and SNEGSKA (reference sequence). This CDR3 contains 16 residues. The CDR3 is CSAREPGGGMRSEQYF. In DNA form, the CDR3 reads TGCAGTGCTAGAGAACCCGGCGGGGGTATGCGCTCCGAGCAGTACTTC.

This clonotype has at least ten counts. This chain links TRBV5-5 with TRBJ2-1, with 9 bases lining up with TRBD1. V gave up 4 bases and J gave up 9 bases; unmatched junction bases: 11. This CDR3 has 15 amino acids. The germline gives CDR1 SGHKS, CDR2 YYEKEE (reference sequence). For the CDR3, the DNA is TGTGCCAGCAGCCCAGCCGGGACAGGGTTCGGTGAGCAGTTCTTC. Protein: CASSPAGTGFGEQFF. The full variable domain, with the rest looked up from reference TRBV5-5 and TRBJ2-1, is DAGVTQSPTHLIKTRGQQVTLRCSPISGHKSVSWYQQVLGQGPQFIFQYYEKEERGRGNFPDRFSARQFPNYSSELNVNALLLGDSALYLCASSPAGTGFGEQFFGPGTRLTVL.

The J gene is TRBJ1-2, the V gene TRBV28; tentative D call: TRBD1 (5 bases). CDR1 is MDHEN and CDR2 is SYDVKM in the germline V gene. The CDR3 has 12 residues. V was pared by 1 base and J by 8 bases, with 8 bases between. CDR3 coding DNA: TGTGCCAGCAGTTTATTGGGGCAGGGCTACACCTTC. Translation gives CASSLLGQGYTF.

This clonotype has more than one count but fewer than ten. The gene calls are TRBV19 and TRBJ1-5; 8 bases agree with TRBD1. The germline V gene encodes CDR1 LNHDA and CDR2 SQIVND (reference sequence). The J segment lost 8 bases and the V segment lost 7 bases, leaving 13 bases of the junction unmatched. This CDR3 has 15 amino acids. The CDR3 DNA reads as TGTGCCAGTAAGACAGGGGTCCGGGTTAACGAGCCCCAGCATTTT. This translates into CASKTGVRVNEPQHF.

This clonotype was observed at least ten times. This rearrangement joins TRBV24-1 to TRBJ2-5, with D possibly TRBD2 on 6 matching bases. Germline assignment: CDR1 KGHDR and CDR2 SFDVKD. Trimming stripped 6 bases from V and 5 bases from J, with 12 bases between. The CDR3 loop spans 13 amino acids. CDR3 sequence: CATSTAGRETQYF. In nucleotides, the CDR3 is TGTGCCACCAGTACGGCGGGACGGGAGACCCAGTACTTC.

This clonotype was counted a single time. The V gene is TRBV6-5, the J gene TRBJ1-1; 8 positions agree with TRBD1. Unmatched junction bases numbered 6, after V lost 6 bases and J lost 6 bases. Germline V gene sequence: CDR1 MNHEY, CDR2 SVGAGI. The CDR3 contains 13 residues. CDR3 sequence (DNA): TGTGCCAGCAGCCCCACGACAGGGGCTGAAGCTTTCTTT. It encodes CASSPTTGAEAFF.

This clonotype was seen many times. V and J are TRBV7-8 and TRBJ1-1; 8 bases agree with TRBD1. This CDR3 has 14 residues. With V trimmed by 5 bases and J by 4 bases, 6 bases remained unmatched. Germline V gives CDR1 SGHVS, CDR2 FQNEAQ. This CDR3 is CASSPTGVSTEAFF. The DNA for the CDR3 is TGTGCCAGCAGCCCGACAGGGGTGAGCACTGAAGCTTTCTTT.

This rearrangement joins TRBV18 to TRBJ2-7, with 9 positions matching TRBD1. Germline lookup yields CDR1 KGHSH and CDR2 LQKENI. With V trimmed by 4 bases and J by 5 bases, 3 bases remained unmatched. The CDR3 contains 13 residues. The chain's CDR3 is CASSRTGEHEQYF. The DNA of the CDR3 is TGTGCCAGCTCACGGACAGGGGAACACGAGCAGTACTTC. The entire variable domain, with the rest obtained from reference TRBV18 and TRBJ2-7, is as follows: NAGVMQNPRHLVRRRGQEARLRCSPMKGHSHVYWYRQLPEEGLKFMVYLQKENIIDESGMPKERFSAEFPKEGPSILRIQQVVRGDSAAYFCASSRTGEHEQYFGPGTRLTVT.

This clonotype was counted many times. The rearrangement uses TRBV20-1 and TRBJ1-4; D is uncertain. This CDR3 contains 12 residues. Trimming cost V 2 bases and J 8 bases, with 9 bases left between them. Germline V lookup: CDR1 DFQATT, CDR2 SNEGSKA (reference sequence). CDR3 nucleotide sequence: TGCAGTGCTAGACGCACCCAGGAAAAACTGTTTTTT. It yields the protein CSARRTQEKLFF.

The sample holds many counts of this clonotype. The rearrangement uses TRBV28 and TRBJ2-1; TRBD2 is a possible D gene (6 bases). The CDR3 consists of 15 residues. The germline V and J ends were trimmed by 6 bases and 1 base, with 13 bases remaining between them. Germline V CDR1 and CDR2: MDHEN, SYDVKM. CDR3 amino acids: CASRRESRSYNEQFF. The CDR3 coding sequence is TGTGCCAGCAGACGGGAGTCCCGGTCCTACAATGAGCAGTTCTTC. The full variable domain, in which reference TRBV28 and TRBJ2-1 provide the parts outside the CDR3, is DVKVTQSSRYLVKRTGEKVFLECVQDMDHENMFWYRQDPGLGLRLIYFSYDVKMKEKGDIPEGYSVSREKKERFSLILESASTNQTSMYLCASRRESRSYNEQFFGPGTRLTVL.